This section outlines one TCR beta chain sequence together with its context. The data derive from a study of blood T cell repertoires in COVID-19. In the study overall: Sites in the United States, Italy and Spain provided acute and convalescent COVID-19 samples.

Assay: immunoSEQ multiplex PCR; the TCRdb copy retains only in-frame clones and omits some. The repertoire includes 35,000 to 50,000 clones, 70% to 90% of them detected once, and less than 15% sits in the top ten. Per the germline V gene, CDR1 is SGHTA and CDR2 is FQGTGA. This CDR3 region has 13 residues. Trimming took 3 bases from V and 4 from J, leaving 9 bases between them. The material sequenced was peripheral blood. The V call is TRBV7-3, the J call TRBJ1-1; D remains ambiguous. The sequence derives from a woman in her seventies in a cohort sampled during active COVID-19. The CDR3 sequence: CASSLRPGTEAFF. In nucleotides, the CDR3 is TGTGCCAGCAGCTTGAGACCGGGCACTGAAGCTTTCTTT. Based on the CDR3 plus reference TRBV7-3 and TRBJ1-1, the full variable domain is GAGVSQTPSNKVTEKGKYVELRCDPISGHTALYWYRQSLGQGPEFLIYFQGTGAADDSGLPNDRFFAVRPEGSVSTLKIQRTERGDSAVYLCASSLRPGTEAFFGQGTRLTVV.